This note documents a single T cell receptor (beta chain) sequence. The target of this receptor is not known. The sample holds no much larger clone one base away, and base qualities are not on file. Trimmed from V: 7 bases; trimmed from J: 0 bases; junction bases lacking a gene match: 9. The CDR3, from cysteine to phenylalanine, totals 17 residues. The sequence is cut down to CDR3 DNA, 51 bases in frame from base 1. A patient counted as having stable Graves' hyperthyroidism if no progression to ophthalmopathy occurred over 18 months of follow-up. The hyperthyroidism patients were between 18 and 65 years old and newly diagnosed, with a disease duration of less than 2 months. The study excluded patients with uncontrolled infections, other autoimmune diseases, pregnancy or lactation. Clinical symptoms, serum thyroxine and TRAb, thyroid ultrasound, and orbital computed tomography formed the basis for the diagnoses. Ficoll-Paque density gradient centrifugation was used to isolate PBMCs from under 11 ml of fresh peripheral blood. Total RNA was extracted with Trizol reagent, and quality was checked on an Agilent 2100 Bioanalyzer.

The source of the sample is a study of T cells in Graves' hyperthyroidism and ophthalmopathy (dated by TCRdb to about 2019). For the wider study: Peripheral blood was collected at initial diagnosis, before any treatment. To identify distinguishing TCR V-J signatures, a discovery cohort of 90 to 100 patients was used, comprising 43 with Graves' ophthalmopathy and some 60 with stable Graves' hyperthyroidism. An independent validation cohort of under 20 hyperthyroidism patients and approximately 17 patients who later progressed to ophthalmopathy tested prospective prediction of ophthalmopathy. The 90 to 100 discovery patients were randomly divided into training and test sets at a 7:3 ratio. In several Graves' hyperthyroidism patients, the study also compared T-cell repertoires from thyroid tissue with T-cell repertoires from blood. Once sampling was done, hyperthyroidism patients were given methimazole at a starting dose of 30 mg daily, whereas ophthalmopathy patients were given high-dose intravenous methylprednisolone. According to the paper, TCR Vbeta CDR3 sequencing was carried out on more than 120 peripheral blood samples, which came from approximately 41 ophthalmopathy, 70 to 80 hyperthyroidism and roughly 17 progressor patients.

TCR beta CDR3 regions were amplified from RNA transcripts. For the first round of RT-PCR on the TCR CDR3, the HTBI primer set was used together with the Qiagen OneStep RT-PCR kit. A second multiplex PCR round built the libraries, followed by size selection and purification. Sequencing of the libraries was done on an Illumina HiSeq2000 using paired-end 100 bp reads. As for how the authors treated the data: SOAPnuke was used to process the raw data, throwing out any read that contained adapters or uncalled bases, had a mean Phred below 15, or lacked an exact constant-primer or identifier match. COPE v1.2.5 was used to merge the high-quality paired reads, and each unique nucleotide sequence was defined as a clonotype. MiTCR v1.1 was used to align clonotypes to the IMGT TRBV, TRBD and TRBJ reference segments. Only V-J combinations with frequency above 0.0001, covering 99% to 99.2% of repertoires, were analysed. A TCS score was defined as the ratio between F50 (clonal expansion) and ExV (chaos), using BLOSUM62-based TCRdist between CDR3 peptides within each V-J. Welch's t-statistics and random forest reduced around 510 V-J features to 10 to 15, which were used in a naive Bayes classifier (R e1071). TCRdb itself trimmed the public reads at Q25 with fastp, ran MiXCR and retained productive beta chains. Each entry merges the rows of one CDR3 protein and shows their most common DNA and genes. TCRdb, not the authors, supplied the V and J calls. The sample records hundreds of thousands of distinct CDR3 sequences, around 15% of which are singletons. 10% of the sample lies in the top ten.

General conclusions and limits of the study: A 13 V-J signature model separated ophthalmopathy from stable hyperthyroidism, with roughly 88% sensitivity and 81.08% specificity in cross-validation and 80%/75% in testing. In validation, progression to ophthalmopathy was predicted by the model with 70.59% sensitivity and 72.22% specificity, a median of approximately 7.1 months before onset. Sample size was not statistically predetermined, and investigators were not blinded to group allocation. Most expanded thyroid clonotypes (frequency above 0.001) were also detected in blood, a finding suggesting that blood repertoires may reflect thyroid immune responses.

Rearrangement joined TRBV12-3 or TRBV12-4 to TRBJ2-6, with 7 bases matching TRBD1. The sequenced material came from blood. The sequence was obtained from a woman younger than 30 with Graves' hyperthyroidism. The sequenced DNA is TGTGCCAGCACCAAACAGGGGACACTCTCTGGGGCCAACGTCCTGACTTTC. Translated, this gives CASTKQGTLSGANVLTF.